Reported below is one T cell receptor beta chain. The sample comes from a study of cytotoxic CD8 clonotypes in ibrutinib-treated CLL. Repertoires were generated with immunoSEQ multiplex PCR, while TCRdb's copy carries only in-frame clones and drops some. The sample has approximately 100,000 clones; over 60% are singletons. Germline assignment: CDR1 MDHEN and CDR2 SYDVKM. This CDR3 is built from 16 residues. V was clipped by 9 bases and J by 0 bases, with 17 bases between them. Sequenced material: PBMCs, taken after 24 months of ibrutinib treatment. The sequence came from a human donor with chronic lymphocytic leukemia. The chain couples TRBV28 to TRBJ1-4; D may be TRBD1 (6 bases). This chain's CDR3 is CASQGTRVTTNEKLFF. In DNA, the CDR3 is TGTGCCAGTCAGGGGACCCGAGTTACAACTAATGAAAAACTGTTTTTT.